This entry lists 24 T cell receptor beta chains sequenced from one sample in a study of beta chain features in type 1 diabetes. The authors reverse transcribed all of the isolated RNA, so sequencing captured expressed TCRB transcripts. Data came from immunoSEQ multiplex PCR; TCRdb stores just in-frame clones and leaves some out. The table shows 330,000 or so clones, with about 12% occurring only once. Study-wide points: People with Type 1 diabetes carried modestly yet significantly shorter TCRB CDR3s in all four CD4+ subsets.

These TCRs are of unknown antigen specificity. The material sequenced was naive CD4+ T cells from blood. The receptors come from a young woman with type 1 diabetes.

This clone was detected only a few times. The CDR3 region has the DNA TGTGCCAGCAGCAAAGAAAGGCTAGCGGCCTACAATGAGCAGTTCTTC. Translated, it gives CASSKERLAAYNEQFF. The V and J genes are TRBV21-1 and TRBJ2-1; no check of the table's D call, TRBD2, against the DNA was made. TRBV21-1 is noted as a pseudogene. This CDR3 is built from 16 residues.

In its sample, this clone was seen a few times. The chain combines TRBV7-9 with TRBJ1-1; weak D call: TRBD1 (6 bases). Germline V gene data show CDR1 as SEHNR and CDR2 as FQNEAQ (reference sequence). V lost 7 bases, J lost 2 bases, and 17 bases lay in between. The CDR3 sequence is 15 residues long. The CDR3 sequence: CASIRNSGGNTEAFF. The CDR3 DNA reads as TGTGCCAGCATCCGAAATTCGGGGGGCAACACTGAAGCTTTCTTT.

This chain joins TRBV28 and TRBJ1-5; D may be TRBD1 (5 bases). Germline CDR1 reads MDHEN; CDR2 reads SYDVKM. V was shortened by 3 bases and J by 7 bases, with 13 bases between the two germline ends. This CDR3 is built from 14 residues. As DNA, the CDR3 is TGTGCCAGCAGTTTGTCGGCAGGGTCCCAGCCCCAGCATTTT. Protein: CASSLSAGSQPQHF.

This clone was detected only a few times. In nucleotides, the CDR3 is TGTGCCAGCGGAAAGGGACAGGGATATGGCTACACCTTC. Translated, it gives CASGKGQGYGYTF. V is TRBV7-9 and J is TRBJ1-2; TRBD1 aligns across 9 bases. In germline, CDR1 is SEHNR, CDR2 FQNEAQ (reference sequence). The CDR3 length is 13 residues. V lost 8 bases, J lost 5 bases, and 6 bases stayed unmatched.

The rearrangement uses TRBV7-9 and TRBJ2-1; D not resolved. V gave up 1 base and J gave up 7 bases, with 11 bases separating them. Per the germline V gene, CDR1 is SEHNR and CDR2 is FQNEAQ (reference sequence). The length of the CDR3 is 14 residues. CDR3 sequence: CASSLEVAVNEQFF. Here the CDR3 DNA reads TGTGCCAGCAGCTTAGAAGTTGCGGTTAATGAGCAGTTCTTC. The full variable domain, completed using reference TRBV7-9 and TRBJ2-1, is DTGVSQNPRHKITKRGQNVTFRCDPISEHNRLYWYRQTLGQGPEFLTYFQNEAQLEKSRLLSDRFSAERPKGSFSTLEIQRTEQGDSAMYLCASSLEVAVNEQFFGPGTRLTVL.

This chain joins TRBV18 and TRBJ2-7, with 10 bases lining up with TRBD2. Germline CDR1 is KGHSH and CDR2 is LQKENI. J was trimmed by 0 bases and V by 6 bases; bases with no gene match: 2. This CDR3 comprises 14 residues. The CDR3 DNA is TGTGCCAGCTCGCCTAGCGGGAGCTCCTACGAGCAGTACTTC. Translation gives CASSPSGSSYEQYF. Supplemented by reference TRBV18 and TRBJ2-7, the full variable domain reads NAGVMQNPRHLVRRRGQEARLRCSPMKGHSHVYWYRQLPEEGLKFMVYLQKENIIDESGMPKERFSAEFPKEGPSILRIQQVVRGDSAAYFCASSPSGSSYEQYFGPGTRLTVT.

This clone was recorded a few times. J is TRBJ1-2 and V is TRBV10-3, with 8 bases fitting TRBD1. CDR3 size: 15 residues. V lost 3 bases, J lost 5 bases, and 8 bases stayed unmatched. Per the germline V gene, CDR1 is ENHRY and CDR2 is SYGVKD. The CDR3 sequence is CAISEGQGRGYGYTF. CDR3 coding DNA: TGTGCCATCAGTGAAGGACAGGGAAGGGGTTATGGCTACACCTTC.

The chain employs TRBV9 and TRBJ2-2, with 7 bases lining up with TRBD1. The CDR3 consists of 15 residues. Per the germline V gene, CDR1 is SGDLS and CDR2 is YYNGEE. The J segment lost 6 bases and the V segment lost 4 bases, leaving 9 bases of the junction unmatched. DNA of the CDR3: TGTGCCAGCAGCCCTCTGACAGGGTCGGCCGGGGAGCTGTTTTTT. It is translated as CASSPLTGSAGELFF. The full variable domain, in which reference TRBV9 and TRBJ2-2 provide the parts outside the CDR3, is DSGVTQTPKHLITATGQRVTLRCSPRSGDLSVYWYQQSLDQGLQFLIQYYNGEERAKGNILERFSAQQFPDLHSELNLSSLELGDSALYFCASSPLTGSAGELFFGEGSRLTVL.

The chain employs TRBV6-6 and TRBJ1-5, with D perhaps matching TRBD1 (6 bases). The germline V gene has CDR1 MNHNY and CDR2 SVGAGI (reference sequence). The CDR3 loop spans 15 amino acids. Trimming left V 4 bases short and J 4 bases short, with 14 bases between. In DNA form, the CDR3 reads TGTGCCAGCAGTTCAGGGGCTGAGGGTAATCAGCCCCAGCATTTT. Amino acids: CASSSGAEGNQPQHF.

The chain couples TRBV9 to TRBJ2-2; possibly TRBD1 for D (6 bases). Per the germline V gene, CDR1 is SGDLS and CDR2 is YYNGEE. The CDR3 consists of 16 residues. V dropped 3 bases and J dropped 3 bases, with 15 bases sitting between them. CDR3 DNA sequence: TGTGCCAGCAGCGCGAGGGGGTCGTTCGACACCGGGGAGCTGTTTTTT. Protein sequence: CASSARGSFDTGELFF.

As regards this clone: The sample has other DNA sequences that encode this CDR3 too. The V gene is TRBV29-1, the J gene TRBJ1-2; D is possibly TRBD1 (6 bases). There are 12 residues in the CDR3. Deletions cut 3 bases from V and 2 bases from J, with 7 bases between. Germline assignment: CDR1 SQVTM and CDR2 ANQGSEA. Written as DNA, the CDR3 is TGCAGCGTTGATCAGGGGAACTATGGCTACACCTTC. It is translated as CSVDQGNYGYTF. The whole variable domain, filled in from reference TRBV29-1 and TRBJ1-2, reads SAVISQKPSRDICQRGTSLTIQCQVDSQVTMMFWYRQQPGQSLTLIATANQGSEATYESGFVIDKFPISRPNLTFSTLTVSNMSPEDSSIYLCSVDQGNYGYTFGSGTRLTVV.

The sample holds a few counts of this clone. The gene calls are TRBV19 and TRBJ1-5; D not resolved. Germline CDR1 reads LNHDA; CDR2 reads SQIVND (reference sequence). V lost 6 bases and J 9 bases, leaving 12 bases between the germline ends. CDR3 length: 12 residues. The CDR3 reads CASSDYQRPQHF. In DNA, the CDR3 is TGTGCCAGTAGCGATTACCAGCGGCCCCAGCATTTT.

This clone was counted a few times. Here the CDR3 DNA reads TGTGCCAGCAGTGAATCGGGACAGGGAAAACGCGGTGAGCAGTTCTTC. Amino acids: CASSESGQGKRGEQFF. The V and J genes are TRBV25-1 and TRBJ2-1, with 9 bases that match TRBD1. V trimming: 1 base; J trimming: 9 bases; junction bases outside the gene matches: 10. This CDR3 spans 16 amino acids. Germline CDR1 reads MGHDK; CDR2 reads SYGVNS.

The genes are TRBV6-6 and TRBJ2-2; weak D call: TRBD2 (7 bases). Trimming shortened V by 5 bases and J by 6 bases, and 10 bases separated the two germline ends. Germline V CDR1 and CDR2: MNHNY, SVGAGI (reference sequence). The CDR3 has 13 residues. The CDR3 coding sequence is TGTGCCAGCAGTGCGGGGGCCGCCGGGGAGCTGTTTTTT. Protein: CASSAGAAGELFF.

The genes are TRBV27 and TRBJ2-5; D remains ambiguous. The CDR3 length is 13 residues. The V end was cut by 3 bases, the J end by 2 bases, with 7 bases between. Looked up from germline, CDR1 is MNHEY and CDR2 is SMNVEV (reference sequence). The DNA of the CDR3 is TGTGCCAGCAGTTTTTCAGTACAAGAGACCCAGTACTTC. Translating gives CASSFSVQETQYF.

The chain combines TRBV6-5 with TRBJ2-5; TRBD1 matches at 8 bases. This CDR3 contains 14 residues. Germline CDR1 and CDR2: MNHEY and SVGAGI. J lost 4 bases, V lost 1 base, and 2 bases had no gene match. The CDR3 DNA reads TGTGCCAGCAGTTACTATACAGGGGGAGAGACCCAGTACTTC. As protein: CASSYYTGGETQYF.

The chain joins TRBV29-1 to TRBJ1-1; no reliable D call. Germline CDR1 SQVTM, CDR2 ANQGSEA. Deletions cut 5 bases from V and 4 bases from J, with 11 bases between. The CDR3 totals 12 residues. The CDR3 region is CSVSWRGTEAFF. CDR3 nucleotide sequence: TGCAGCGTTTCTTGGCGGGGCACTGAAGCTTTCTTT.

This clone was observed a handful of times. The chain recombines TRBV4-3 with TRBJ1-6, with D perhaps matching TRBD1 (5 bases). Trimming cost V 0 bases and J 7 bases, with 10 bases left between them. CDR1 is LGHNA and CDR2 is YSLEER in the germline V gene. This CDR3 has 15 residues. The CDR3 DNA sequence: TGCGCCAGCAGCCAAGAGTGGACAACGAATTCACCCCTCCACTTT. Its protein is CASSQEWTTNSPLHF.

This clone showed up just a few times. The chain joins TRBV5-1 to TRBJ1-1; 12 bases match TRBD1. The CDR3 runs 14 residues. Germline-derived CDR1 and CDR2 are SGHRS and YFSETQ. V lost 5 bases, J lost 5 bases, and 4 bases stayed unmatched. The DNA for the CDR3 is TGCGCCAGCAGGGGGACAGGGGGCCCTACTGAAGCTTTCTTT. Translated, it gives CASRGTGGPTEAFF.

This clone was seen a handful of times. J is TRBJ2-7 and V is TRBV9; TRBD1 agrees at 7 bases. The CDR3 is made up of 14 amino acids. V dropped 0 bases and J dropped 2; count of bases not matched to a gene: 2. Germline CDR1 is SGDLS and CDR2 is YYNGEE. The CDR3 loop reads CASSVDQGAYEQYF. The CDR3, as DNA: TGTGCCAGCAGCGTAGATCAGGGGGCCTACGAGCAGTACTTC.

CDR3 bases: TGTGCCAGCACCCCCCTGGGGGGAGCGAGCACAGATACGCAGTATTTT. As protein: CASTPLGGASTDTQYF. The J gene is TRBJ2-3, the V gene TRBV5-4; the D gene is possibly TRBD2 (6 bases). This CDR3 contains 16 residues. Germline V gene lookup returns CDR1 SGHNT and CDR2 YYREEE (reference sequence). The germline V and J ends were trimmed by 6 bases and 0 bases, with 17 bases remaining between them.

This clone turned up a few times. The chain is built from TRBV9 and TRBJ2-1; a possible D gene is TRBD2 (5 bases). V gave up 0 bases and J gave up 6 bases, with 16 bases separating them. The CDR3 runs to 16 residues. The V gene's germline CDR1 is SGDLS and CDR2 YYNGEE. The chain's CDR3 is CASSVDPRTGVNEQFF. Here the CDR3 DNA reads TGTGCCAGCAGCGTAGACCCCCGGACTGGTGTCAATGAGCAGTTCTTC. Complete variable domain (other parts from reference TRBV9 and TRBJ2-1): DSGVTQTPKHLITATGQRVTLRCSPRSGDLSVYWYQQSLDQGLQFLIQYYNGEERAKGNILERFSAQQFPDLHSELNLSSLELGDSALYFCASSVDPRTGVNEQFFGPGTRLTVL.

The rearrangement uses TRBV28 and TRBJ1-5; tentatively, D is TRBD1 (5 bases). The V gene's germline CDR1 is MDHEN and CDR2 SYDVKM. This CDR3 comprises 12 residues. Trimming cost V 9 bases and J 8 bases, with 14 bases left between them. The CDR3 sequence is CASKGQAEPQHF. CDR3 in DNA: TGTGCCAGTAAGGGGCAGGCTGAGCCCCAGCATTTT.

The genes are TRBV4-3 and TRBJ2-7, with 8 bases fitting TRBD1. V lost 4 bases to trimming and J lost 3 bases; unmatched junction nucleotides: 8. The CDR3 consists of 15 residues. Germline CDR1 reads LGHNA; CDR2 reads YSLEER. The CDR3 sequence: CASSPSRGQVYEQYF. The DNA of the CDR3 is TGCGCCAGCAGCCCGTCTCGGGGACAGGTCTACGAGCAGTACTTC.